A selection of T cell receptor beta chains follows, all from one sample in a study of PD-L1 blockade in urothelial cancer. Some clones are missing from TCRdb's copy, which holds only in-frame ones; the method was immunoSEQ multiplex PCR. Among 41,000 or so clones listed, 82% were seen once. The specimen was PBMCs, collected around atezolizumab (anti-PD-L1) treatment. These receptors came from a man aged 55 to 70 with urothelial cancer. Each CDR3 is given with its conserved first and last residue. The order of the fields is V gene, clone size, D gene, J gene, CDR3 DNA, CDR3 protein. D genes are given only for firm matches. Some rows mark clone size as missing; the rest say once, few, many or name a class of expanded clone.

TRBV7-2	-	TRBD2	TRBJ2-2	TGTGCCAGCAGCGGACTAGCGAACACCGGGGAGCTGTTTTTT	CASSGLANTGELFF
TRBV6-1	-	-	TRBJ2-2	TGTGCCAGCAGTGAAGCGCCGAGTGATTCGAACACCGGGGAGCTGTTTTTT	CASSEAPSDSNTGELFF
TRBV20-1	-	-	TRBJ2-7	TGCAGTGCTACCTACTCCTACGAGCAGTACTTC	CSATYSYEQYF
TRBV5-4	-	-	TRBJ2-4	TGTGCCAGCAGCTTGGACAGTCCAGGCATTCAGTACTTC	CASSLDSPGIQYF
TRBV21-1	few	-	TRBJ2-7	TGTGCCAGCAGCACACTAGGGGGGGGCCCCGACTACGAGCAGTACTTC	CASSTLGGGPDYEQYF
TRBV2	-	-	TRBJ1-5	TGTGCCAGCAGTGATTTGGCACACAATCAGCCCCAGCATTTT	CASSDLAHNQPQHF
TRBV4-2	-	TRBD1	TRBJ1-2	TGTGCCAGCAGCCAAGGGGACAGCTCTAACTATGGCTACACCTTC	CASSQGDSSNYGYTF
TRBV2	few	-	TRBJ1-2	TGTGCCAGCACTTCCTCCGGGAATAGCTATGGCTACACCTTC	CASTSSGNSYGYTF
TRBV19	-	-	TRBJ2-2	TGTGCCAGTAGTATAACCAGTATTACCGGGGAGCTGTTTTTT	CASSITSITGELFF
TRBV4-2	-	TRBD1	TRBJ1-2	TGTGCCAGCAGCCAAGAGTCAGGGGGGTATGGCTACACCTTC	CASSQESGGYGYTF
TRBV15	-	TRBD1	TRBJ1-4	TGTGCCACCAGCCAACGGACAGGGGGAACTAATGAAAAACTGTTTTTT	CATSQRTGGTNEKLFF
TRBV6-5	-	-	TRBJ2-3	TGTGCCAGCAGTTCCACCAGAAGCACAGATACGCAGTATTTT	CASSSTRSTDTQYF
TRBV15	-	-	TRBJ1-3	TGTGCCACCAGCAGAGATTTCACAGTGGGAAACACCATATATTTT	CATSRDFTVGNTIYF
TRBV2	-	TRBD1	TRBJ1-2	TGTGCCAGCAGTGCCGGAAGGGGGCGTGGCTACACCTTC	CASSAGRGRGYTF
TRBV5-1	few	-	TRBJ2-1	TGCGCCAGCAGCTTGCGTGAGGTCTCCTACAATGAGCAGTTCTTC	CASSLREVSYNEQFF
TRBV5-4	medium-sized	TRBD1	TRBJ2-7	TGTGCCAGCAGTCAACCGGGACAGGGCTCCTACGAGCAGTACTTC	CASSQPGQGSYEQYF
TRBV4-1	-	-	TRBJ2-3	TGCGCCAGCAGCCTAAACCCTTGGGAGCGTACGCAGTATTTT	CASSLNPWERTQYF
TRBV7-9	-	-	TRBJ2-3	TGTGCCAGCAGCTTAGGTCAGGGTTACACAGATACGCAGTATTTT	CASSLGQGYTDTQYF
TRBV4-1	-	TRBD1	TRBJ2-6	TGCGCCAGCAGCCCCCGGAGGATAGGGACAGGGGACTCTGGGGCCAACGTCCTGACTTTC	CASSPRRIGTGDSGANVLTF
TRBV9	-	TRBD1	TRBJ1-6	TGTGCCAGCAGCAGCGACGGGACAGCCTATAATTCACCCCTCCACTTT	CASSSDGTAYNSPLHF
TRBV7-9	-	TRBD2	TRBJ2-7	TGTGCCAGCAGACCCCTCGGGGACTACAGTTACGAGCAGTACTTC	CASRPLGDYSYEQYF
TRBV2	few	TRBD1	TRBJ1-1	TGTGCCCCATGGACAGGTTCGGAAGCTTTCTTT	CAPWTGSEAFF
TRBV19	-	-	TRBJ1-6	TGTGCCAGTAGTATGTGGGGCGGAAATAATTCACCCCTCCACTTT	CASSMWGGNNSPLHF
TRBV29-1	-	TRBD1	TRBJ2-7	TGCAGCGCTGGCAGGGGGTTCGAGCAGTACTTC	CSAGRGFEQYF
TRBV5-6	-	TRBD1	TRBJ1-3	TGTGCCAGCAGCTTACCGGGACAGGGAAACACCATATATTTT	CASSLPGQGNTIYF
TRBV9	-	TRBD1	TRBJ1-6	TGTGCCAGCAGCGGACTGACAGGGGGCGAACCTTCACCCCTCCACTTT	CASSGLTGGEPSPLHF
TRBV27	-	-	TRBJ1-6	TGTGCCAGCAGTTTAGATGGGAGTTCACCCCTCCACTTT	CASSLDGSSPLHF
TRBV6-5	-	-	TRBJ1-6	TGTGCCAGCAGTCGGGGGGCAGATTCACCCCTCCACTTT	CASSRGADSPLHF
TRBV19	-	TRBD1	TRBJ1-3	TGTGCCAGCCAGGACAGGTCCTCTGGAAACACCATATATTTT	CASQDRSSGNTIYF
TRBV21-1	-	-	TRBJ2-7	TGTGCCAGCAGCATCGACAGAACCTACGAGCAGTACTTC	CASSIDRTYEQYF
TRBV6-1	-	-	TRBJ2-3	TGTGCCAGCAGGGACAGCGGCACAGATACGCAGTATTTT	CASRDSGTDTQYF
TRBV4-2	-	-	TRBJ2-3	TGTGCCAGCAGCTCGACTAGAGGGTGGGAAGATACGCAGTATTTT	CASSSTRGWEDTQYF
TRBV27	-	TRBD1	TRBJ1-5	TGTGCCAGCAGTCCTGGGACAGGGGGCTCTCAGCCCCAGCATTTT	CASSPGTGGSQPQHF
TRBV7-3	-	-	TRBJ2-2	TGTGCCAGCAGCTTAACGGGGGGGGCTGACACCGGGGAGCTGTTTTTT	CASSLTGGADTGELFF
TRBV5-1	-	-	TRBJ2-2	TGCGCCAGCAGCTTGGCGGCGTCGACTCCTAACACCGGGGAGCTGTTTTTT	CASSLAASTPNTGELFF
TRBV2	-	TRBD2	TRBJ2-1	TGTGCCAGCAGACTGGAGGGACTAGCGGGGAATGAGCAGTTCTTC	CASRLEGLAGNEQFF
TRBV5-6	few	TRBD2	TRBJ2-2	TGTGCCAGCATCACGTGGGGCACTAGCGACGGGGAGCTGTTTTTT	CASITWGTSDGELFF
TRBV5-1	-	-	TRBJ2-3	TGCGCCAGCAGCTTGTCAGGCACAGATACGCAGTATTTT	CASSLSGTDTQYF
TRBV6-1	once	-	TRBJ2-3	TGTGCCAGTTCACTATATACGCAGTATTTT	CASSLYTQYF
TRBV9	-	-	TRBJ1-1	TGTGCCAGCAGCGTAGAGGGAGGAAACACTGAAGCTTTCTTT	CASSVEGGNTEAFF
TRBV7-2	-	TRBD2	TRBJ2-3	TGTGCCAGCAGCTTAGAGGCTAGCGGGGGGGATCTCACAGATACGCAGTATTTT	CASSLEASGGDLTDTQYF
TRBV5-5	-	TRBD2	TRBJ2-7	TGTGCCAGCAGCTTGGCGACTAGCGGGGGGCACGAGCAGTACTTC	CASSLATSGGHEQYF
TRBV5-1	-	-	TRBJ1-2	TGCGCCAGCAGCGTTGGGCAGGGTAATGGCTACACCTTC	CASSVGQGNGYTF